The rows below give T cell receptor beta chains drawn from one sample of a study of regulatory and conventional T cells in RAG deficiency. This table comes from immunoSEQ multiplex PCR, and its TCRdb copy is limited to in-frame clones, with some not included. Here the sample spans around 20,000 clones, almost 96% being singletons. Separately, the same data were catalogued under a study of regulatory T cells.

The sequenced material came from CD25- CD4+ T cells sorted from blood. The source of these receptors is a human donor in good health. Each CDR3 is given with its conserved first and last residue. A D gene is named only where the DNA matches it firmly. Not all rows give a size; the values are once, few, many and, for expanded clones, a class.

J: TRBJ2-1; V: TRBV10-3; D: TRBD1; size: .; length: 12; DNA: TGTGCCATCAGCGTGACAGGGGATGAGCAGTTCTTC; CDR3: CAISVTGDEQFF
J: TRBJ2-7; V: TRBV6-1; D: TRBD2; size: .; length: 14; DNA: TGTGCCAGCAGTGTTCCTAGCGGGAGCTACGAGCAGTACTTC; CDR3: CASSVPSGSYEQYF
J: TRBJ1-2; V: TRBV30; D: .; size: .; length: 17; DNA: TGTGCCTGGGGGCAGGGAACCGTTTTACCTCTAGGCTATGGCTACACCTTC; CDR3: CAWGQGTVLPLGYGYTF
J: TRBJ2-1; V: TRBV7-3; D: .; size: .; length: 21; DNA: TGTGCCAGCAGCTTAAGGTGGCCCCCATCGATGGTGAGGCAGGGATGGGCTGAGCAGTTCTTC; CDR3: CASSLRWPPSMVRQGWAEQFF
J: TRBJ2-1; V: TRBV5-1; D: TRBD2; size: .; length: 15; DNA: TGCGCCAGCAACAGCGGGGGGGCCGAACTCAATGAGCAGTTCTTC; CDR3: CASNSGGAELNEQFF
J: TRBJ2-3; V: TRBV7-3; D: TRBD2; size: once; length: 16; DNA: TGTGCCAGCAGCTTAAAAGGGACTAGCGGGGGAGATACGCAGTATTTT; CDR3: CASSLKGTSGGDTQYF
J: TRBJ1-6; V: TRBV18; D: .; size: .; length: 15; DNA: TGTGCCAGCTTGGTAGATGGCTCCTATAATTCACCCCTCCACTTT; CDR3: CASLVDGSYNSPLHF
J: TRBJ2-7; V: TRBV7-3; D: .; size: .; length: 15; DNA: TGTGCCAGCAGCGGAGGGAGGGGGACTTCCTACGAGCAGTACTTC; CDR3: CASSGGRGTSYEQYF
J: TRBJ2-7; V: TRBV6-5; D: .; size: .; length: 16; DNA: TGTGCCAGCAGTTACTCGAGACCCGGACAGAACTACGAGCAGTACTTC; CDR3: CASSYSRPGQNYEQYF
J: TRBJ2-5; V: TRBV29-1; D: TRBD2; size: .; length: 12; DNA: TGCAGCGCTCCTGAGGGCGGGAGGACCCAGTACTTC; CDR3: CSAPEGGRTQYF
J: TRBJ1-4; V: TRBV6-5; D: .; size: .; length: 14; DNA: TGTGCCAGCCGACTGGCGGGGGAAAATGAAAAACTGTTTTTT; CDR3: CASRLAGENEKLFF
J: TRBJ1-6; V: TRBV7-3; D: .; size: once; length: 15; DNA: TGTGCCAGCAGCTTAGTGGGGCAGGGAAATTCCCCCCTCCACTTT; CDR3: CASSLVGQGNSPLHF
J: TRBJ1-2; V: TRBV6-1; D: .; size: .; length: 14; DNA: TGTGCCAGCAGTGATGGGGCGACTAACTATGGCTACACCTTC; CDR3: CASSDGATNYGYTF
J: TRBJ2-5; V: TRBV7-9; D: .; size: .; length: 14; DNA: TGTGCCAGCAGCTTTAACACCCGCTGGGAGACCCAGTACTTC; CDR3: CASSFNTRWETQYF
J: TRBJ1-6; V: TRBV5-1; D: .; size: .; length: 16; DNA: TGCGCCAGCAGCTTGGAAATGACTGTTAATAATTCCCCCCTCCACTTT; CDR3: CASSLEMTVNNSPLHF
J: TRBJ2-1; V: TRBV5-1; D: TRBD2; size: .; length: 19; DNA: TGCGCCAGCAGCTTGGGGGGGACTAGCGGGGGAACACTCTACAATGAGCAGTTCTTC; CDR3: CASSLGGTSGGTLYNEQFF
J: TRBJ1-1; V: TRBV19; D: TRBD1; size: few; length: 17; DNA: TGTGCCAGTAGCAACATTTTACGACAGGGGAAGGAAACTGAAGCTTTCTTT; CDR3: CASSNILRQGKETEAFF
J: TRBJ2-3; V: TRBV5-1; D: TRBD2; size: .; length: 17; DNA: TGCGCCAGCAGAACCGGGACTAGCGGGGGGAGTACAGATACGCAGTATTTT; CDR3: CASRTGTSGGSTDTQYF
J: TRBJ2-1; V: TRBV5-5; D: .; size: .; length: 16; DNA: TGTGCCAGCAGCGCCGCCAGGGTCCCTTGGCACAATGAGCAGTTCTTC; CDR3: CASSAARVPWHNEQFF
J: TRBJ2-5; V: TRBV5-4; D: .; size: .; length: 12; DNA: TGTGCCAGCAGCCCATACCAAGAGACCCAGTACTTC; CDR3: CASSPYQETQYF
J: TRBJ1-5; V: TRBV6-1; D: .; size: .; length: 13; DNA: TGTGCCAGCAGTGGACAGGCGAATCAGCCCCAGCATTTT; CDR3: CASSGQANQPQHF
J: TRBJ2-5; V: TRBV7-9; D: .; size: .; length: 14; DNA: TGTGCCAGCAGCTCTTCTAGAAACCAAGAGACCCAGTACTTC; CDR3: CASSSSRNQETQYF
J: TRBJ2-7; V: TRBV19; D: TRBD1; size: once; length: 14; DNA: TGTGCCAGTAGTATCCGGGACAGACCCTACGAGCAGTACTTC; CDR3: CASSIRDRPYEQYF
J: TRBJ2-2; V: TRBV19; D: TRBD1; size: .; length: 15; DNA: TGTGCCAGTAGTCAATTGACAGGGAGATTCGGGGAGCTGTTTTTT; CDR3: CASSQLTGRFGELFF
J: TRBJ2-3; V: TRBV6-5; D: TRBD1; size: once; length: 15; DNA: TGTGCCAGCAGTTACTCGACAGGGGGCCCAGATACGCAGTATTTT; CDR3: CASSYSTGGPDTQYF
J: TRBJ2-7; V: TRBV7-2; D: TRBD2; size: .; length: 15; DNA: TGTGCCAGCAGCCATAGCGGGGGGCCCTCCTACGAGCAGTACTTC; CDR3: CASSHSGGPSYEQYF
J: TRBJ1-1; V: TRBV28; D: TRBD1; size: .; length: 18; DNA: TGTGCCAGCAGGCCTTGGGCAGGGGGCTTCTATACGAACACTGAAGCTTTCTTT; CDR3: CASRPWAGGFYTNTEAFF
J: TRBJ2-5; V: TRBV5-6; D: TRBD2; size: .; length: 15; DNA: TGTGCCAGCAGCTCAATTAGCGGGGCGTACGAGACCCAGTACTTC; CDR3: CASSSISGAYETQYF
J: TRBJ1-2; V: TRBV4-1; D: TRBD1; size: .; length: 12; DNA: TGCGCCAGCAGCCGGACAGGGGGCGGCTACACCTTC; CDR3: CASSRTGGGYTF
J: TRBJ1-1; V: TRBV15; D: .; size: .; length: 13; DNA: TGTGCCACCAGCCGGTCCCCCCCCACTGAAGCTTTCTTT; CDR3: CATSRSPPTEAFF
J: TRBJ2-7; V: TRBV7-8; D: TRBD2; size: .; length: 15; DNA: TGTGCCAGCAGCCCTTCTAGCGGGGGGGCGTACGAGCAGTACTTC; CDR3: CASSPSSGGAYEQYF
J: TRBJ1-2; V: TRBV5-1; D: TRBD1; size: once; length: 15; DNA: TGCGCCAGCAGCCCCGGCGGGACAGGGGACTATGGCTACACCTTC; CDR3: CASSPGGTGDYGYTF
J: TRBJ1-1; V: TRBV7-3; D: .; size: .; length: 15; DNA: TGTGCCAGCAGACCCTGGGCGGACTGGAACACTGAAGCTTTCTTT; CDR3: CASRPWADWNTEAFF
J: TRBJ2-7; V: TRBV4-3; D: TRBD1; size: .; length: 16; DNA: TGCGCCAGCAGCGTAGGGGAAGGACAGGGGCTTTACGAGCAGTACTTC; CDR3: CASSVGEGQGLYEQYF
J: TRBJ1-4; V: TRBV6-1; D: TRBD1; size: .; length: 16; DNA: TGTGCCAGCAGTGATCCCCGGGACAGAGATTATGAAAAACTGTTTTTT; CDR3: CASSDPRDRDYEKLFF
J: TRBJ1-2; V: TRBV2; D: .; size: .; length: 12; DNA: TGTGCCAGCCTTGTGAGGAGGGGTGGCTACACCTTC; CDR3: CASLVRRGGYTF
J: TRBJ1-1; V: TRBV5-1; D: .; size: .; length: 14; DNA: TGCGCCAGCAGCTTGGATCGGGGGAGCACTGAAGCTTTCTTT; CDR3: CASSLDRGSTEAFF
J: TRBJ2-1; V: TRBV29-1; D: .; size: .; length: 13; DNA: TGCAGCGTACTAGCAACTCGGGACAATGAGCAGTTCTTC; CDR3: CSVLATRDNEQFF
J: TRBJ1-2; V: TRBV6-6; D: .; size: .; length: 16; DNA: TGTGCCACCTACGCGTGGGGAGGGGATCACAACTATGGCTACACCTTC; CDR3: CATYAWGGDHNYGYTF
J: TRBJ1-5; V: TRBV21-1; D: .; size: .; length: 14; DNA: TGTGCCAATTGGAGCGGAGGGACGAGACAGCCCCAGCATTTT; CDR3: CANWSGGTRQPQHF
J: TRBJ1-4; V: TRBV18; D: .; size: .; length: 15; DNA: TGTGCCAGCTCACCACGGGGGGCAACTAATGAAAAACTGTTTTTT; CDR3: CASSPRGATNEKLFF
J: TRBJ1-2; V: TRBV5-1; D: TRBD1; size: .; length: 14; DNA: TGCGCCAGCAGCTCAGGGGGCGTGAACTATGGCTACACCTTC; CDR3: CASSSGGVNYGYTF
J: TRBJ2-3; V: TRBV15; D: TRBD1; size: .; length: 19; DNA: TGTGCCACCAGCAGAGGATTTGGAGGCACCGGGACAGACACAGATACGCAGTATTTT; CDR3: CATSRGFGGTGTDTDTQYF
J: TRBJ1-1; V: TRBV28; D: .; size: once; length: 14; DNA: TGTGCCAGCAGTCCCAGGGGACTGAACACTGAAGCTTTCTTT; CDR3: CASSPRGLNTEAFF
J: TRBJ1-4; V: TRBV25-1; D: TRBD1; size: .; length: 16; DNA: TGTGCCAGCAGTGACTCCCCGGGACAGGGAGATGAAAAACTGTTTTTT; CDR3: CASSDSPGQGDEKLFF
J: TRBJ2-1; V: TRBV7-9; D: .; size: .; length: 19; DNA: TGTGCCAGCAGCCGGGCAGGGACACGGGCTATTAGCTCCTACAATGAGCAGTTCTTC; CDR3: CASSRAGTRAISSYNEQFF
J: TRBJ2-5; V: TRBV7-7; D: .; size: .; length: 15; DNA: TGTGCCAGCAGCTTGGGAGTGACTAACCAAGAGACCCAGTACTTC; CDR3: CASSLGVTNQETQYF
J: TRBJ1-4; V: TRBV28; D: TRBD1; size: .; length: 14; DNA: TGTGCCAGCAGTTTTTACAGACAGGGCGAAAAACTGTTTTTT; CDR3: CASSFYRQGEKLFF
J: TRBJ1-6; V: TRBV11-3; D: .; size: .; length: 14; DNA: TGTGCCAGCAGCTTAGCAGGGAATGGATCACCCCTCCACTTT; CDR3: CASSLAGNGSPLHF
J: TRBJ1-2; V: TRBV28; D: TRBD1; size: once; length: 15; DNA: TGTGCCAGCGACCTCCAGGGGGCGCGAGGCTATGGCTACACCTTC; CDR3: CASDLQGARGYGYTF
J: TRBJ1-5; V: TRBV10-2; D: TRBD1; size: few; length: 13; DNA: TGCGCCAGCGGGGACAGGGTTAATCAGCCCCAGCATTTT; CDR3: CASGDRVNQPQHF
J: TRBJ2-1; V: TRBV7-9; D: TRBD2; size: .; length: 15; DNA: TGTGCCAGCAGGGACAAGGGACTAGCTATCAATGAGCAGTTCTTC; CDR3: CASRDKGLAINEQFF
J: TRBJ1-4; V: TRBV5-1; D: .; size: .; length: 16; DNA: TGCGCCAGCAGCTTGGTGGCACACGCAACTAATGAAAAACTGTTTTTT; CDR3: CASSLVAHATNEKLFF
J: TRBJ2-5; V: TRBV7-8; D: TRBD2; size: .; length: 15; DNA: TGTGCCAGCAGCTTCGTAGCGGGGGCAGAAGAGACCCAGTACTTC; CDR3: CASSFVAGAEETQYF
J: TRBJ1-2; V: TRBV10-3; D: .; size: .; length: 14; DNA: TGTGCCATCAGTGAAGAGAGCGCTAACTATGGCTACACCTTC; CDR3: CAISEESANYGYTF